A selection of T cell receptor beta chains follows, all from one sample in a study of blood T cells in healthy people across ages. MiXCR, run by TCRdb on the 5' RACE reads, gives a single entry per CDR3 protein. Here the sample spans 700,000 to 950,000 distinct CDR3 sequences, around 40% being singletons. The sequencing input was blood. These receptors were taken from a woman aged 55-70 years in good health. The CDR3 runs from the conserved cysteine through the conserved F or W. D genes are given only for firm matches. Clone sizes are given selectively: once, few, many, or a class where the clone is expanded.

d_gene: -; v_gene: TRBV20-1; j_gene: TRBJ1-5; abundance: many; CDR3aa: CSARDSNQPQHF; CDR3nt: TGCAGTGCTAGAGATAGCAATCAGCCCCAGCATTTT
d_gene: TRBD2; v_gene: TRBV7-2; j_gene: TRBJ2-5; abundance: -; CDR3aa: CANSLGWGGETQYF; CDR3nt: TGTGCCAACAGCTTAGGATGGGGGGGGGAGACCCAGTACTTC
d_gene: -; v_gene: TRBV5-1; j_gene: TRBJ2-5; abundance: -; CDR3aa: CASSGGAEETQYF; CDR3nt: TGCGCCAGCAGCGGGGGGGCGGAAGAGACCCAGTACTTC
d_gene: TRBD1; v_gene: TRBV12-3/TRBV12-4; j_gene: TRBJ1-2; abundance: few; CDR3aa: CASSSGTGDSGYGYTF; CDR3nt: TGTGCCAGCAGTTCCGGGACAGGGGATAGTGGCTATGGCTACACCTTC
d_gene: TRBD1; v_gene: TRBV3-1; j_gene: TRBJ2-5; abundance: few; CDR3aa: CASSIQGALQETQYF; CDR3nt: TGTGCCAGCAGCATACAGGGGGCTCTCCAAGAGACCCAGTACTTC
d_gene: -; v_gene: TRBV25-1; j_gene: TRBJ2-6; abundance: few; CDR3aa: CASSDFGTGIGANVPTF; CDR3nt: -
d_gene: TRBD2; v_gene: TRBV20-1; j_gene: TRBJ2-5; abundance: -; CDR3aa: CSAKTLRGREQYF; CDR3nt: TGCAGTGCTAAGACCTTACGGGGGAGGGAGCAGTACTTC
d_gene: -; v_gene: TRBV20-1; j_gene: TRBJ2-1; abundance: -; CDR3aa: CSAYRDSRSNEQFF; CDR3nt: TGCAGTGCTTACCGGGACTCCCGATCGAATGAGCAGTTCTTC
d_gene: -; v_gene: TRBV28; j_gene: TRBJ2-7; abundance: many; CDR3aa: CASSLGQEPYEQYF; CDR3nt: TGTGCCAGCAGTTTAGGGCAGGAGCCCTACGAGCAGTACTTC
d_gene: TRBD1; v_gene: TRBV5-1; j_gene: TRBJ2-7; abundance: few; CDR3aa: CASSSPPGQGPIEQYF; CDR3nt: TGCGCCAGCAGCTCTCCGCCGGGACAGGGTCCCATCGAGCAGTACTTC
d_gene: TRBD2; v_gene: TRBV20-1; j_gene: TRBJ2-7; abundance: few; CDR3aa: CSAISPSGSYEQYF; CDR3nt: TGCAGTGCTATCTCGCCTAGCGGGAGTTACGAGCAGTACTTC
d_gene: TRBD2; v_gene: TRBV3-1; j_gene: TRBJ2-1; abundance: -; CDR3aa: CASSLSGVALNEQFF; CDR3nt: TGTGCCAGCAGCCTCAGCGGGGTCGCCCTCAATGAGCAGTTCTTC
d_gene: TRBD1; v_gene: TRBV10-3; j_gene: TRBJ1-1; abundance: -; CDR3aa: CAIRAGTVNTEAFF; CDR3nt: TGTGCCATCAGAGCCGGGACAGTGAACACTGAAGCTTTCTTT
d_gene: -; v_gene: TRBV18; j_gene: TRBJ2-7; abundance: once; CDR3aa: CASSPPTTDYEQYF; CDR3nt: TGTGCCAGCTCACCACCGACGACTGATTACGAGCAGTACTTC
d_gene: -; v_gene: TRBV11-2; j_gene: TRBJ2-1; abundance: few; CDR3aa: CASSSTGHVSEQFF; CDR3nt: TGTGCCAGCAGTTCTACGGGACACGTATCTGAGCAGTTCTTC
d_gene: -; v_gene: TRBV2; j_gene: TRBJ2-1; abundance: -; CDR3aa: CASSEALGGYNEQFF; CDR3nt: TGTGCCAGCAGTGAAGCCCTAGGGGGTTACAATGAGCAGTTCTTC
d_gene: TRBD2; v_gene: TRBV7-3; j_gene: TRBJ2-1; abundance: few; CDR3aa: CASSSGLAGGKFF; CDR3nt: TGTGCCAGCAGCTCGGGACTAGCGGGAGGAAAGTTCTTC
d_gene: -; v_gene: TRBV4-1; j_gene: TRBJ1-5; abundance: few; CDR3aa: CASSQDPWQPQHF; CDR3nt: TGCGCCAGCAGCCAAGATCCGTGGCAGCCCCAGCATTTT
d_gene: -; v_gene: TRBV7-9; j_gene: TRBJ1-2; abundance: -; CDR3aa: CASSLADRSLYGYTF; CDR3nt: TGTGCCAGCAGCTTAGCGGACCGATCTCTCTATGGCTACACCTTC
d_gene: -; v_gene: TRBV5-6; j_gene: TRBJ2-3; abundance: few; CDR3aa: CASSPFPAGATDTQYF; CDR3nt: TGTGCCAGCAGCCCCTTCCCGGCAGGAGCAACAGATACGCAGTATTTT
d_gene: -; v_gene: TRBV12-3/TRBV12-4; j_gene: TRBJ1-2; abundance: -; CDR3aa: CASGLREHYGYTF; CDR3nt: TGTGCCAGCGGCCTCAGGGAGCACTATGGCTACACCTTC
d_gene: -; v_gene: TRBV5-5; j_gene: TRBJ1-6; abundance: once; CDR3aa: CASSPRGRGSYNSPLHF; CDR3nt: TGTGCCAGCAGCCCCCGAGGCAGGGGCTCCTATAATTCACCCCTCCACTTT
d_gene: -; v_gene: TRBV5-1; j_gene: TRBJ1-1; abundance: few; CDR3aa: CASSLYLTSNTEAFF; CDR3nt: TGCGCCAGCAGCTTGTACTTGACTTCAAACACTGAAGCTTTCTTT
d_gene: TRBD1; v_gene: TRBV29-1; j_gene: TRBJ1-1; abundance: -; CDR3aa: CSAADRGRTEAFF; CDR3nt: TGCAGCGCCGCGGACAGGGGGCGGACTGAAGCTTTCTTT
d_gene: TRBD2; v_gene: TRBV7-3; j_gene: TRBJ2-5; abundance: few; CDR3aa: CASSLSGAQFQETQYF; CDR3nt: TGTGCCAGCAGCTTGAGCGGGGCACAGTTCCAAGAGACCCAGTACTTC
d_gene: -; v_gene: TRBV28; j_gene: TRBJ1-6; abundance: -; CDR3aa: CTSSLGSTQFTTSPLHF; CDR3nt: TGTACCAGCAGTTTAGGCTCCACTCAGTTCACTACTTCACCCCTCCACTTT
d_gene: TRBD2; v_gene: TRBV5-1; j_gene: TRBJ2-1; abundance: -; CDR3aa: CASSSTSGVGNEQFF; CDR3nt: TGCGCCAGCAGCAGTACTAGCGGGGTTGGCAATGAGCAGTTCTTC
d_gene: -; v_gene: TRBV6-5; j_gene: TRBJ2-3; abundance: once; CDR3aa: CAVRGATDTQYF; CDR3nt: TGTGCCGTCCGGGGGGCCACAGATACGCAGTATTTT
d_gene: -; v_gene: TRBV5-1; j_gene: TRBJ2-5; abundance: -; CDR3aa: CASKLSEDNEQYF; CDR3nt: TGCGCCAGCAAACTTAGCGAGGACAATGAACAGTACTTC
d_gene: TRBD1; v_gene: TRBV6-6; j_gene: TRBJ2-5; abundance: -; CDR3aa: CASSGTGKETQYF; CDR3nt: TGTGCCAGCAGTGGGACAGGCAAAGAGACCCAGTACTTC
d_gene: TRBD2; v_gene: TRBV6-5; j_gene: TRBJ2-1; abundance: once; CDR3aa: CASSYKSGSGLNEQFF; CDR3nt: TGTGCCAGCAGTTACAAAAGCGGGAGTGGTCTCAATGAGCAGTTCTTC
d_gene: TRBD2; v_gene: TRBV28; j_gene: TRBJ2-7; abundance: -; CDR3aa: CASSWRGTSASNEQYF; CDR3nt: TGTGCCAGCAGCTGGCGTGGGACTAGCGCTAGCAATGAGCAGTACTTC
d_gene: -; v_gene: TRBV20-1; j_gene: TRBJ2-7; abundance: -; CDR3aa: CSAMASKRSYNEQYF; CDR3nt: TGCAGTGCTATGGCATCTAAGCGATCCTACAATGAGCAGTACTTC
d_gene: -; v_gene: TRBV20-1; j_gene: TRBJ2-5; abundance: few; CDR3aa: CSARGGQHQETQYF; CDR3nt: TGCAGTGCTAGAGGGGGGCAACACCAAGAGACCCAGTACTTC
d_gene: -; v_gene: TRBV12-3/TRBV12-4; j_gene: TRBJ1-5; abundance: -; CDR3aa: CASSRSGQPQHF; CDR3nt: TGTGCCAGCAGCCGTTCGGGTCAGCCCCAGCATTTT
d_gene: -; v_gene: TRBV5-1; j_gene: TRBJ2-1; abundance: -; CDR3aa: CASSFEGEQFF; CDR3nt: TGCGCCAGCAGCTTTGAAGGAGAGCAGTTCTTC
d_gene: -; v_gene: TRBV20-1; j_gene: TRBJ1-4; abundance: -; CDR3aa: CSARDFAGPATNEKLFF; CDR3nt: TGCAGTGCTAGAGATTTTGCGGGACCAGCAACTAATGAAAAACTGTTTTTT
d_gene: TRBD1; v_gene: TRBV3-1; j_gene: TRBJ2-5; abundance: -; CDR3aa: CASSLDGTVEYF; CDR3nt: TGTGCCAGCAGCCTTGACGGGACAGTTGAGTACTTC
d_gene: TRBD2; v_gene: TRBV20-1; j_gene: TRBJ2-7; abundance: many; CDR3aa: CSALGSGDHEQYF; CDR3nt: TGCAGTGCCCTCGGGAGCGGGGACCACGAGCAGTACTTC
d_gene: -; v_gene: TRBV20-1; j_gene: TRBJ1-6; abundance: once; CDR3aa: CSASTDAGSPLHF; CDR3nt: TGCAGTGCGTCGACGGACGCGGGTTCACCCCTCCACTTT
d_gene: -; v_gene: TRBV20-1; j_gene: TRBJ2-7; abundance: -; CDR3aa: CSASIQDRSYEQYF; CDR3nt: TGCAGTGCTAGCATCCAAGACCGATCCTACGAGCAGTACTTC
d_gene: TRBD1; v_gene: TRBV5-1; j_gene: TRBJ2-2; abundance: few; CDR3aa: CATHVGQAGPGELFF; CDR3nt: TGCGCCACCCACGTCGGACAGGCCGGCCCCGGGGAGCTGTTTTTT
d_gene: TRBD2; v_gene: TRBV2; j_gene: TRBJ2-1; abundance: -; CDR3aa: CASRAGTSGRVGDYNEQFF; CDR3nt: TGTGCCAGCAGAGCCGGGACTAGCGGGAGGGTGGGTGACTACAATGAGCAGTTCTTC
d_gene: -; v_gene: TRBV7-9; j_gene: TRBJ2-5; abundance: -; CDR3aa: CASSLPGIVETQYF; CDR3nt: TGTGCCAGCAGCTTACCGGGGATCGTGGAGACCCAGTACTTC
d_gene: -; v_gene: TRBV6-5; j_gene: TRBJ2-3; abundance: few; CDR3aa: CASSYSSGGGTDTQYF; CDR3nt: TGTGCCAGCAGTTACTCGTCCGGGGGTGGCACAGATACGCAGTATTTT
d_gene: -; v_gene: TRBV11-2; j_gene: TRBJ2-3; abundance: -; CDR3aa: CASSIDVDTQYF; CDR3nt: TGTGCCAGCAGCATAGACGTAGATACGCAGTATTTT
d_gene: -; v_gene: TRBV6-6; j_gene: TRBJ2-3; abundance: -; CDR3aa: CASSYSSQGTDTQYF; CDR3nt: TGTGCCAGCAGTTACTCGAGCCAGGGAACAGATACGCAGTATTTT
d_gene: -; v_gene: TRBV20-1; j_gene: TRBJ2-5; abundance: few; CDR3aa: CSAVPGLQETQYF; CDR3nt: TGCAGTGCTGTACCGGGATTACAAGAGACCCAGTACTTC
d_gene: -; v_gene: TRBV12-3/TRBV12-4; j_gene: TRBJ1-2; abundance: -; CDR3aa: CASTWAAGQSGYTF; CDR3nt: TGTGCCAGCACTTGGGCCGCAGGGCAGTCTGGCTACACCTTC
d_gene: -; v_gene: TRBV2; j_gene: TRBJ2-5; abundance: -; CDR3aa: CASRQLQETQYF; CDR3nt: TGTGCCAGCCGACAGCTCCAAGAGACCCAGTACTTC
d_gene: TRBD1; v_gene: TRBV7-3; j_gene: TRBJ2-1; abundance: few; CDR3aa: CASSLLQGDEQFF; CDR3nt: TGTGCCAGCAGCTTGCTTCAGGGGGATGAGCAGTTCTTC